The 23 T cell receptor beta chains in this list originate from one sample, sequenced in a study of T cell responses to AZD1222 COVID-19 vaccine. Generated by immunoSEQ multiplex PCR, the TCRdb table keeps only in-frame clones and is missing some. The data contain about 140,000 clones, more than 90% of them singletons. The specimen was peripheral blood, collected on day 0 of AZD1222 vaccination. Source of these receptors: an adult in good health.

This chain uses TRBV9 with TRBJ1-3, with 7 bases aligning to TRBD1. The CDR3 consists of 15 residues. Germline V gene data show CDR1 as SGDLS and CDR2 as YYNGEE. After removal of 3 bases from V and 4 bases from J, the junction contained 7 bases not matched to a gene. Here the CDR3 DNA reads TGTGCCAGCAGCGCTACAGGGGCCCCCGGAAACACCATATATTTT. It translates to CASSATGAPGNTIYF.

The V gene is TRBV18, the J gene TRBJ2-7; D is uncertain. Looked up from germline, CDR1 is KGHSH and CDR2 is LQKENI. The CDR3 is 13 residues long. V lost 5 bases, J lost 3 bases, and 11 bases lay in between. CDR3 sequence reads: CASSNSRLYEQYF. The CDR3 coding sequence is TGTGCCAGCTCAAATAGCCGGCTCTACGAGCAGTACTTC.

The CDR3 sequence is CASTSIFQGQTGYTF. The CDR3 bases are TGTGCCAGCACCTCTATTTTCCAGGGCCAAACGGGCTACACCTTC. The chain joins TRBV27 to TRBJ1-2; D perhaps matches TRBD1 (5 bases). CDR3 size: 15 residues. Germline-derived CDR1 and CDR2 are MNHEY and SMNVEV (reference sequence). The germline V and J ends were trimmed by 7 bases and 8 bases, with 23 bases remaining between them.

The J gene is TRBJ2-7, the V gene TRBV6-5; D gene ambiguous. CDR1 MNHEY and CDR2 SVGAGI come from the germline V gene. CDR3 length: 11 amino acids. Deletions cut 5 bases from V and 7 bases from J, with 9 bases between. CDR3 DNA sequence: TGTGCCAGCAGTAAGACTGGGGAGCAGTACTTC. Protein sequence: CASSKTGEQYF.

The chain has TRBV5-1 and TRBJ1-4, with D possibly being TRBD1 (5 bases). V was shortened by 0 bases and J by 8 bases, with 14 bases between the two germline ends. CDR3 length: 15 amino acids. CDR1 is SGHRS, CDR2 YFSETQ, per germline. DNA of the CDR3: TGCGCCAGCAGCTTGGTTGGCCAGGGAGGCGAAAAACTGTTTTTT. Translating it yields CASSLVGQGGEKLFF.

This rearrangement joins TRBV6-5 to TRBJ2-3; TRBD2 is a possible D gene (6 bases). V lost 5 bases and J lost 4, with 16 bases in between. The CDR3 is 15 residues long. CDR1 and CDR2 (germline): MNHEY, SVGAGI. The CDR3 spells CASSNGLNGADTQYF. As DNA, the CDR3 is TGTGCCAGCAGTAATGGACTAAACGGTGCAGATACGCAGTATTTT.

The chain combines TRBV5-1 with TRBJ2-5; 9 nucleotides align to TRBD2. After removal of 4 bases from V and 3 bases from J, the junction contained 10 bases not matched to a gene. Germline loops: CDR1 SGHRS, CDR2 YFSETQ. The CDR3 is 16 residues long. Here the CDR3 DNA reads TGCGCCAGCAGCACGAGGCAAGCGGGAGGCAAAGAGACCCAGTACTTC. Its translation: CASSTRQAGGKETQYF.

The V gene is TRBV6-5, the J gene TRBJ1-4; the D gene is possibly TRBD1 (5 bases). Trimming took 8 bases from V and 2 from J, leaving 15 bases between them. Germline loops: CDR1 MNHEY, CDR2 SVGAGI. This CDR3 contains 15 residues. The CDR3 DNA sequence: TGTGCCAGCTCGAAGCTGGGGGGGACTAATGAAAAACTGTTTTTT. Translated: CASSKLGGTNEKLFF.

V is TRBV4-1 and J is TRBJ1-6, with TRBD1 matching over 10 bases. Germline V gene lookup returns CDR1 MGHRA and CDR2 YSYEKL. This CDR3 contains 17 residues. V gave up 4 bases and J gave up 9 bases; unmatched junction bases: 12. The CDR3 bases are TGCGCCAGCAGCCTAAGGACAGGGGGAAGCTTCGGTTCACCCCTCCACTTT. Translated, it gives CASSLRTGGSFGSPLHF.

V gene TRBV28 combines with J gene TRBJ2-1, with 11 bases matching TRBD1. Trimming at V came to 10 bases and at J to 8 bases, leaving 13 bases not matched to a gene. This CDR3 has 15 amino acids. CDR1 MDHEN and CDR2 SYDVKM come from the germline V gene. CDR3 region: CATFLHGQGADEQFF. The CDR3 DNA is TGTGCCACCTTCCTACACGGACAGGGGGCTGATGAGCAGTTCTTC.

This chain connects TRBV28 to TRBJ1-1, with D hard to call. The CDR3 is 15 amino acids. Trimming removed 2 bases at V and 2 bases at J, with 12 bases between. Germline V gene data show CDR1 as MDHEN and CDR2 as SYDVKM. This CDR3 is CASSLKATDNTEAFF. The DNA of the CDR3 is TGTGCCAGCAGTTTAAAGGCGACCGACAACACTGAAGCTTTCTTT. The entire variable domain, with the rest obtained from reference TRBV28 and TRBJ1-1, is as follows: DVKVTQSSRYLVKRTGEKVFLECVQDMDHENMFWYRQDPGLGLRLIYFSYDVKMKEKGDIPEGYSVSREKKERFSLILESASTNQTSMYLCASSLKATDNTEAFFGQGTRLTVV.

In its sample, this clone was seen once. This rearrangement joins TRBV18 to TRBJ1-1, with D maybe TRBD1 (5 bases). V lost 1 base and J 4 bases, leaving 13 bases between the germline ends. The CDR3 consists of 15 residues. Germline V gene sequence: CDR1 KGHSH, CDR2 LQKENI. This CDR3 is CASSPQQGSGTEAFF. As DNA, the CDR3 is TGTGCCAGCTCACCACAGCAGGGAAGTGGCACTGAAGCTTTCTTT.

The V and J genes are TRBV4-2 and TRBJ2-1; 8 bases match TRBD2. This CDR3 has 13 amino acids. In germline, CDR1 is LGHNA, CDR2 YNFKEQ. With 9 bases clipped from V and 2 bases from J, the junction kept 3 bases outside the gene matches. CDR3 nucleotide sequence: TGTGCCAGTCAAGCGGGAGCCTACAATGAGCAGTTCTTC. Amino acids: CASQAGAYNEQFF.

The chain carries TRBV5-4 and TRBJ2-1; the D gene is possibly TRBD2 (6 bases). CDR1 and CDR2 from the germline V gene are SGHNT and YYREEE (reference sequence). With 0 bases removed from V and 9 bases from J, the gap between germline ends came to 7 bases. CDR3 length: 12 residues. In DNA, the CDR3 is TGTGCCAGCAGCTTGGGGCGGGGTGAGCAGTTCTTC. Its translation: CASSLGRGEQFF.

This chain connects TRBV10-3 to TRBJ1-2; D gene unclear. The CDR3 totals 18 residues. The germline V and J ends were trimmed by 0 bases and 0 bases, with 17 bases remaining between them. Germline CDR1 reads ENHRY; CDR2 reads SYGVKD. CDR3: CAISESTWGLLSNYGYTF. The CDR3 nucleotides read TGTGCCATCAGTGAGTCGACGTGGGGATTGTTGTCTAACTATGGCTACACCTTC.

CDR3 DNA sequence: TGTGCCAGCTCACCAAACAGGGGAGGAACAGATACGCAGTATTTT. Its protein is CASSPNRGGTDTQYF. This chain uses TRBV18 with TRBJ2-3; D possibly corresponds to TRBD1 (7 bases). With 2 bases removed from V and 3 bases from J, the gap between germline ends came to 12 bases. Germline V gives CDR1 KGHSH, CDR2 LQKENI. The CDR3 covers 15 residues.

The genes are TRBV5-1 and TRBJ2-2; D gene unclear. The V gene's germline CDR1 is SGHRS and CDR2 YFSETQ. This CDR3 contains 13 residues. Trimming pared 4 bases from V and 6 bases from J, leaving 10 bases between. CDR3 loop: CASSPGGPGELFF. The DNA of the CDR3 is TGCGCCAGCAGCCCGGGTGGGCCCGGGGAGCTGTTTTTT. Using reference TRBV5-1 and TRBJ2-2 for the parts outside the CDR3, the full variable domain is KAGVTQTPRYLIKTRGQQVTLSCSPISGHRSVSWYQQTPGQGLQFLFEYFSETQRNKGNFPGRFSGRQFSNSRSEMNVSTLELGDSALYLCASSPGGPGELFFGEGSRLTVL.

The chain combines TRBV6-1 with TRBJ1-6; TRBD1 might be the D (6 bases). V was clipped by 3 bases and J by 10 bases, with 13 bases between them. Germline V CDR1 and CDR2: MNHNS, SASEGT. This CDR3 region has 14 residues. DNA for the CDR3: TGTGCCAGCAGTGACAGGGGTCAGAGCTCACCCCTCCACTTT. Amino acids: CASSDRGQSSPLHF.

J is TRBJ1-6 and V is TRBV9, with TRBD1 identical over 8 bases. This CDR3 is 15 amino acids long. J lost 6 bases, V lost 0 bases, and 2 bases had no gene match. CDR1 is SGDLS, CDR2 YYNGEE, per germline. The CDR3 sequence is CASSVETGANSPLHF. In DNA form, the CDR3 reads TGTGCCAGCAGCGTAGAGACAGGGGCTAATTCACCCCTCCACTTT.

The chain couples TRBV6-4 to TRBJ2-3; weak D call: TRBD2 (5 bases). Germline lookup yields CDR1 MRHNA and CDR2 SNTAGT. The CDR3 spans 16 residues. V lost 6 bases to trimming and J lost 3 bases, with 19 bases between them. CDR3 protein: CASSAAGGGLTDTQYF. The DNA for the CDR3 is TGTGCCAGCAGCGCAGCAGGAGGAGGTTTGACAGATACGCAGTATTTT.

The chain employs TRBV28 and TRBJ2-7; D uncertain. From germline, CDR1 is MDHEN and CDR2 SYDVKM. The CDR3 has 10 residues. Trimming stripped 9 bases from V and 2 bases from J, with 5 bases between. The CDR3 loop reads CASPTYEQYF. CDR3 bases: TGTGCCAGTCCTACCTACGAGCAGTACTTC.

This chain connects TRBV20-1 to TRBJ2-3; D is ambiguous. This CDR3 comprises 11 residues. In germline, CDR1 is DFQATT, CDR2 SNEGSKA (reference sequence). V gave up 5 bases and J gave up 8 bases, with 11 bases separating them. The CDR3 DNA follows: TGCAGTGCTGCGAGCGCAGCTACGCAGTATTTT. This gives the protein CSAASAATQYF.

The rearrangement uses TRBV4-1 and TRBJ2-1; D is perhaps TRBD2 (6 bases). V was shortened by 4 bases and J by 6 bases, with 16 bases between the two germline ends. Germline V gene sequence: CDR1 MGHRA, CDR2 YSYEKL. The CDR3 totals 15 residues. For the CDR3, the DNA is TGCGCCAGCAGCCCAACTGGAGGGATTGTCAATGAGCAGTTCTTC. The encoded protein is CASSPTGGIVNEQFF.